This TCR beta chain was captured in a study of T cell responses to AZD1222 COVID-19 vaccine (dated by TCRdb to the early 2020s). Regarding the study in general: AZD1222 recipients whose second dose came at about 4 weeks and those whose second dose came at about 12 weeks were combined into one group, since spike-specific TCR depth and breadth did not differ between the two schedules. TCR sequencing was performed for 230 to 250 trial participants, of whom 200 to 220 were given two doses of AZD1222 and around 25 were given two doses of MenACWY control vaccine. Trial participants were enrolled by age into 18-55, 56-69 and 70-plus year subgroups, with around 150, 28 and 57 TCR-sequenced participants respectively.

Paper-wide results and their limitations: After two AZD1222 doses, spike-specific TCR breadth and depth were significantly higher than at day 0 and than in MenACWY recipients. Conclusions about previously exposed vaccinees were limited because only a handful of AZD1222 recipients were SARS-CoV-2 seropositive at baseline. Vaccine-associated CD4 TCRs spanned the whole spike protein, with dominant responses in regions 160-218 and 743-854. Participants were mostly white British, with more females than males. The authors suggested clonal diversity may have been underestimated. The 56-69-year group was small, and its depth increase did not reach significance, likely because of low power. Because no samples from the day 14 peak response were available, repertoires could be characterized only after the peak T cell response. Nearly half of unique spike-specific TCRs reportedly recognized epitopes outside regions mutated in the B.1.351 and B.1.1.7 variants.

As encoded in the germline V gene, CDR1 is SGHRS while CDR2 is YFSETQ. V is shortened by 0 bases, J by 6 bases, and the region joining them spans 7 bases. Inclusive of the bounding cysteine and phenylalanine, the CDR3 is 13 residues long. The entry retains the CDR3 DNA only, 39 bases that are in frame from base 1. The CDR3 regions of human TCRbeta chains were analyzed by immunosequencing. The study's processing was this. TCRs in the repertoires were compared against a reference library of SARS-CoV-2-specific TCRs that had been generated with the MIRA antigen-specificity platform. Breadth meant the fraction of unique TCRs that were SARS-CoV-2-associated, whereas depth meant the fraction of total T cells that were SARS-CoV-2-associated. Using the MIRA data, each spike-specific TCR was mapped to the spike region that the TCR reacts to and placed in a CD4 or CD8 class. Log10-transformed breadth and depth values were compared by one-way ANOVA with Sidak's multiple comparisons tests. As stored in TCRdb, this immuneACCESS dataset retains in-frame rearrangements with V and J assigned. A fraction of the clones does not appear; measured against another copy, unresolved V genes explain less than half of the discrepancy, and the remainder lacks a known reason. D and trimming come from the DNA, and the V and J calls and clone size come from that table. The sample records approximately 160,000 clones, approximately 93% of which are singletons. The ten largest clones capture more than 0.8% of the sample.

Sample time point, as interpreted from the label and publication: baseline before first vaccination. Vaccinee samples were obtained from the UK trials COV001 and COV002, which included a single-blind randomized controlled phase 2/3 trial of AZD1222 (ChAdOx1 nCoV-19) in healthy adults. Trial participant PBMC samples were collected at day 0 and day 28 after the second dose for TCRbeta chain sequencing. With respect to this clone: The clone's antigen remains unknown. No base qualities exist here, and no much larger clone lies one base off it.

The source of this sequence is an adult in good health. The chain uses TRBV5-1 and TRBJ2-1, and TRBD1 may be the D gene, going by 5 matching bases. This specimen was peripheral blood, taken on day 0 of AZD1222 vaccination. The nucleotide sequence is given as TGCGCCAGCAGCTTGGTTGGGGCCAATGAGCAGTTCTTC. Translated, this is CASSLVGANEQFF.